Presented here are 20 T cell receptor beta chains from one specimen sequenced in a study of siplizumab effects on memory and regulatory T cells. The assay was immunoSEQ multiplex PCR, and TCRdb's table has in-frame clones only and misses some. The sample shows over 85,000 clones, roughly 95% of them seen only once. What was sequenced was naive CD4+ T cells sorted from blood. These receptors came from a human donor in good health.

CDR3 protein: CASIAPDGSEQFF. The DNA for the CDR3 is TGTGCCAGTATCGCTCCGGATGGTAGTGAGCAGTTCTTC. V is TRBV19 and J is TRBJ2-1; D remains unclear. V shed 7 bases and J shed 9 bases, with 16 bases lying between them. Germline CDR1 and CDR2: LNHDA and SQIVND (reference sequence). This CDR3 has 13 amino acids.

V gene TRBV5-5 combines with J gene TRBJ1-1, with D perhaps matching TRBD1 (5 bases). The germline V gene has CDR1 SGHKS and CDR2 YYEKEE (reference sequence). The CDR3 has 14 amino acids. Trimming stripped 0 bases from V and 4 bases from J, with 10 bases between. DNA of the CDR3: TGTGCCAGCAGCTTGGTAGGGGTGAGCACTGAAGCTTTCTTT. Its translation is CASSLVGVSTEAFF.

V is TRBV18 and J is TRBJ1-1; 7 bases agree with TRBD1. Trimming at V came to 4 bases and at J to 7 bases, leaving 9 bases not matched to a gene. The CDR3 has 14 residues. From germline, CDR1 is KGHSH and CDR2 LQKENI. The CDR3 is CASSLYRDSHEAFF. As DNA, the CDR3 is TGTGCCAGCTCACTATACCGGGACAGCCATGAAGCTTTCTTT.

The chain carries TRBV7-9 and TRBJ1-1, with D hard to call. The germline V and J ends were trimmed by 5 bases and 6 bases, with 16 bases remaining between them. CDR3 size: 14 residues. The germline gives CDR1 SEHNR, CDR2 FQNEAQ (reference sequence). In DNA form, the CDR3 reads TGTGCCAGCAGCCCCTCGGGAAGGGAGTCTGAAGCTTTCTTT. This codes for CASSPSGRESEAFF. Full variable domain (outside the CDR3, taken from reference TRBV7-9 and TRBJ1-1): DTGVSQNPRHKITKRGQNVTFRCDPISEHNRLYWYRQTLGQGPEFLTYFQNEAQLEKSRLLSDRFSAERPKGSFSTLEIQRTEQGDSAMYLCASSPSGRESEAFFGQGTRLTVV.

The V call is TRBV19, the J call TRBJ1-5, with unresolved D. Trimming stripped 3 bases from V and 7 bases from J, with 10 bases between. The CDR3 contains 13 residues. Per the germline V gene, CDR1 is LNHDA and CDR2 is SQIVND (reference sequence). The CDR3 sequence: CASSIGPGQPQHF. The CDR3 nucleotides are TGTGCCAGTAGTATTGGGCCGGGCCAGCCCCAGCATTTT. Combining the CDR3 with reference TRBV19 and TRBJ1-5 gives the whole variable domain DGGITQSPKYLFRKEGQNVTLSCEQNLNHDAMYWYRQDPGQGLRLIYYSQIVNDFQKGDIAEGYSVSREKKESFPLTVTSAQKNPTAFYLCASSIGPGQPQHFGDGTRLSIL.

The chain links TRBV18 to TRBJ1-6; TRBD1 might be the D (6 bases). The CDR3 is 15 amino acids. Germline values: CDR1 KGHSH, CDR2 LQKENI. V shed 3 bases and J shed 6 bases, with 12 bases lying between them. CDR3 residues: CASSPLQGSNSPLHF. CDR3 bases: TGTGCCAGCTCACCCTTACAGGGATCTAATTCACCCCTCCACTTT.

V and J are TRBV19 and TRBJ1-6, with 8 bases aligning to TRBD1. The V gene's germline CDR1 is LNHDA and CDR2 SQIVND (reference sequence). The CDR3 length is 13 residues. The V gene end was trimmed by 6 bases and the J gene end by 10 bases; junction bases not matched to a gene: 5. The DNA for the CDR3 is TGTGCCAGTAGAACACAGGGGGAATCACCCCTCCACTTT. Translating gives CASRTQGESPLHF.

CDR3 sequence (DNA): TGCAGCGTTGATTACCGACAGGGCTATGGCTACACCTTC. Encoded protein: CSVDYRQGYGYTF. The chain joins TRBV29-1 to TRBJ1-2; 7 bases are a match to TRBD1. V lost 3 bases and J lost 4; bases outside the gene matches: 5. Per the germline V gene, CDR1 is SQVTM and CDR2 is ANQGSEA. The CDR3 loop spans 13 amino acids.

V is TRBV25-1 and J is TRBJ1-1; 7 positions agree with TRBD1. The CDR3 runs 15 residues. Germline lookup yields CDR1 MGHDK and CDR2 SYGVNS. V was clipped by 1 base and J by 5 bases; unmatched bases: 7. CDR3 coding DNA: TGTGCCAGCAGTGAATGGGGGACAGCCAAAACTGAAGCTTTCTTT. It specifies CASSEWGTAKTEAFF.

The V call is TRBV30, the J call TRBJ2-2; 9 nucleotides align to TRBD1. This CDR3 region has 14 residues. V was clipped by 5 bases and J by 7 bases; unmatched bases: 8. Germline CDR1 and CDR2: GTSNPN and SVGIG (reference sequence). The CDR3 sequence: CAWDRDRAGGELFF. The CDR3 nucleotides are TGTGCCTGGGACCGGGACAGGGCAGGCGGGGAGCTGTTTTTT. The entire variable domain, with the rest obtained from reference TRBV30 and TRBJ2-2, is as follows: SQTIHQWPATLVQPVGSPLSLECTVEGTSNPNLYWYRQAAGRGLQLLFYSVGIGQISSEVPQNLSASRPQDRQFILSSKKLLLSDSGFYLCAWDRDRAGGELFFGEGSRLTVL.

This chain connects TRBV27 to TRBJ1-2; D remains unclear. This CDR3 has 13 amino acids. V was pared by 3 bases and J by 4 bases, with 9 bases between. The germline gives CDR1 MNHEY, CDR2 SMNVEV (reference sequence). The CDR3 protein is CASSLLTVYGYTF. CDR3 coding DNA: TGTGCCAGCAGTTTGTTGACGGTCTATGGCTACACCTTC.

The V call is TRBV10-3, the J call TRBJ1-5; 7 bases are shared with TRBD1. CDR1 and CDR2 (germline): ENHRY, SYGVKD. Trimming at V came to 3 bases and at J to 6 bases, leaving 14 bases not matched to a gene. CDR3 length equals 17 residues. The CDR3 protein is CAISEGVTGKVPQPQHF. The CDR3 nucleotides are TGTGCCATCAGTGAAGGCGTGACAGGGAAGGTCCCTCAGCCCCAGCATTTT.

This clone has just one count. V is TRBV7-3 and J is TRBJ1-1; TRBD1 is a possible D gene (6 bases). Germline values: CDR1 SGHTA, CDR2 FQGTGA. The CDR3 sequence is 14 residues long. Trimming stripped 5 bases from V and 1 base from J, with 11 bases between. The CDR3 sequence: CASSPGAGNTEAFF. DNA of the CDR3: TGTGCCAGCAGCCCAGGGGCAGGGAACACTGAAGCTTTCTTT.

This clone has only one observation. The chain recombines TRBV30 with TRBJ1-3; D not resolved. This CDR3 contains 14 residues. V was trimmed by 0 bases and J by 0 bases, leaving 6 bases between them. The V gene's germline CDR1 is GTSNPN and CDR2 SVGIG (reference sequence). The CDR3 nucleotides read TGTGCCTGGAGTGTGAAAAGCTCTGGAAACACCATATATTTT. This codes for CAWSVKSSGNTIYF.

The gene calls are TRBV30 and TRBJ1-1, with D maybe TRBD1 (5 bases). CDR1 and CDR2 (germline): GTSNPN, SVGIG (reference sequence). V was shortened by 5 bases and J by 0 bases, with 13 bases between the two germline ends. CDR3 length: 14 residues. CDR3 sequence reads: CAWGGRGLNTEAFF. As DNA, the CDR3 is TGTGCCTGGGGGGGGAGGGGATTGAACACTGAAGCTTTCTTT. The variable domain in full, completed from reference TRBV30 and TRBJ1-1, reads SQTIHQWPATLVQPVGSPLSLECTVEGTSNPNLYWYRQAAGRGLQLLFYSVGIGQISSEVPQNLSASRPQDRQFILSSKKLLLSDSGFYLCAWGGRGLNTEAFFGQGTRLTVV.

The CDR3 sequence: CAITANPGNTIYF. The DNA of the CDR3 is TGTGCCATCACGGCAAACCCTGGAAACACCATATATTTT. The gene calls are TRBV10-3 and TRBJ1-3; D not resolved. The CDR3 extends over 13 amino acids. In germline, CDR1 is ENHRY, CDR2 SYGVKD. The V end was cut by 7 bases, the J end by 2 bases, with 9 bases between.

V is TRBV13 and J is TRBJ2-7, with a tentative D call TRBD1 (6 bases). CDR1 and CDR2 from the germline V gene are PRHDT and FYEKMQ (reference sequence). The CDR3 runs 13 residues. V was pared by 5 bases and J by 0 bases, with 8 bases between. CDR3 sequence: CASSVDSSYEQYF. The CDR3 nucleotides read TGTGCCAGCAGCGTGGACAGCTCCTACGAGCAGTACTTC.

DNA of the CDR3: TGTGCCATCAGTGAGCGCGGGACAGGGGTTGAAAAACTGTTTTTT. As protein: CAISERGTGVEKLFF. The chain recombines TRBV10-3 with TRBJ1-4, with TRBD1 matching 10 bases. CDR1 is ENHRY and CDR2 is SYGVKD in the germline V gene. Trimming at V came to 2 bases and at J to 7 bases, leaving 4 bases not matched to a gene. The CDR3 has 15 residues.

The J gene is TRBJ1-5, the V gene TRBV7-9; D perhaps matches TRBD1 (6 bases). Germline V CDR1 and CDR2: SEHNR, FQNEAQ (reference sequence). V was trimmed by 2 bases and J by 5 bases, leaving 10 bases between them. The CDR3 has 14 amino acids. The chain's CDR3 is CASSLKQGDQPQHF. CDR3 sequence (DNA): TGTGCCAGCAGCTTAAAACAGGGAGATCAGCCCCAGCATTTT.

V is TRBV7-8 and J is TRBJ2-7, with D possibly TRBD1 on 5 matching bases. Trimming removed 1 base from V and 3 bases from J, with 7 bases in between. The CDR3 spans 13 residues. CDR1 and CDR2 (germline): SGHVS, FQNEAQ. The CDR3 is CASSLGQIYEQYF. DNA of the CDR3: TGTGCCAGCAGCTTAGGACAGATCTACGAGCAGTACTTC.